The 31 T cell receptor beta chains given below trace back to one sample, sequenced in a study of control samples from healthy donors and cancer patients. Data came from immunoSEQ multiplex PCR; TCRdb stores just in-frame clones and leaves some out. The table records fewer than 200,000 clones, around 93% of them present only once. The material sequenced was blood. Every receptor here comes from a man aged 18 to 35 in good health.

The chain combines TRBV28 with TRBJ2-7; D might be TRBD1 (5 bases). The CDR3 extends over 14 amino acids. Trimming cost V 3 bases and J 6 bases, with 15 bases left between them. CDR1 is MDHEN and CDR2 is SYDVKM in the germline V gene. The DNA for the CDR3 is TGTGCCAGCAGTTTCCGGCCAGGGTTATTCGAGCAGTACTTC. It encodes CASSFRPGLFEQYF.

The chain carries TRBV3-1 (or the pseudogene TRBV3-2) and TRBJ2-5; 7 bases line up with TRBD1. The CDR3 covers 13 residues. Looked up from germline, CDR1 is LGHDT and CDR2 is YNNKEL (reference sequence). With V trimmed by 4 bases and J by 4 bases, 3 bases remained unmatched. The CDR3 DNA is TGTGCCAGCAGCCGAGGGGGCCCAGAGACCCAGTACTTC. Translated: CASSRGGPETQYF.

The gene calls are TRBV5-4 and TRBJ1-1; maybe TRBD1 (5 bases). The V end was cut by 4 bases, the J end by 5 bases, with 24 bases between. This CDR3 is 17 amino acids long. Germline-derived CDR1 and CDR2 are SGHNT and YYREEE (reference sequence). For the CDR3, the DNA is TGTGCCAGCAGCCCCGGGGTGGGGGAGCCAGGAGGGACTGAAGCTTTCTTT. As protein: CASSPGVGEPGGTEAFF.

The V and J genes are TRBV24-1 and TRBJ1-3, with D unclear. Germline loops: CDR1 KGHDR, CDR2 SFDVKD. Trimming stripped 4 bases from V and 4 bases from J, with 10 bases between. The CDR3 spans 14 residues. Here the CDR3 DNA reads TGTGCCACCAGTGACCCTTTATTCGGAAACACCATATATTTT. It yields the protein CATSDPLFGNTIYF.

The chain uses TRBV5-4 and TRBJ1-1; the match to TRBD1 covers 7 bases. This CDR3 comprises 15 residues. Germline CDR1 and CDR2: SGHNT and YYREEE (reference sequence). The J segment lost 3 bases and the V segment lost 0 bases, leaving 5 bases of the junction unmatched. This chain's CDR3 is CASSLARQGDTEAFF. DNA of the CDR3: TGTGCCAGCAGCTTGGCTCGTCAGGGGGACACTGAAGCTTTCTTT.

The chain combines TRBV18 with TRBJ2-1; TRBD2 aligns across 8 bases. V lost 3 bases, J lost 3 bases, and 4 bases stayed unmatched. Germline lookup yields CDR1 KGHSH and CDR2 LQKENI. The CDR3 spans 15 residues. The CDR3 is CASSPGAGDYNEQFF. The CDR3 coding sequence is TGTGCCAGCTCACCCGGAGCGGGGGACTACAATGAGCAGTTCTTC.

This clone was seen once. The rearrangement uses TRBV2 and TRBJ2-1; 8 nucleotides line up with TRBD1. There are 13 residues in the CDR3. The J segment lost 6 bases and the V segment lost 5 bases, leaving 3 bases of the junction unmatched. From germline, CDR1 is SNHLY and CDR2 FYNNEI. CDR3 in DNA: TGTGCCAGCAGTTACGACAGGGGCAATGAGCAGTTCTTC. Protein product: CASSYDRGNEQFF.

The chain uses TRBV28 and TRBJ1-2; perhaps TRBD1 as D (6 bases). V was cut by 7 bases and J by 13 bases, with 16 bases left in between. This CDR3 has 11 amino acids. Looked up from germline, CDR1 is MDHEN and CDR2 is SYDVKM. This chain's CDR3 is CASIGRGEGTF. The DNA for the CDR3 is TGTGCCAGCATTGGCAGGGGAGAAGGCACCTTC.

This chain links TRBV30 with TRBJ2-2; D gene uncertain. Germline values: CDR1 GTSNPN, CDR2 SVGIG (reference sequence). The CDR3 is 11 residues long. Trimming removed 6 bases at V and 7 bases at J, with 9 bases between. The CDR3 spells CACQELGELFF. Written as DNA, the CDR3 is TGTGCCTGTCAGGAGCTCGGGGAGCTGTTTTTT.

The chain uses TRBV19 and TRBJ2-1; TRBD1 matches 9 bases. The ends lost 6 bases at V and 6 bases at J; junction bases unmatched: 3. Looked up from germline, CDR1 is LNHDA and CDR2 is SQIVND (reference sequence). This CDR3 contains 13 residues. The CDR3 region is CASRGTGRNEQFF. DNA for the CDR3: TGTGCCAGTAGAGGGACAGGGCGCAATGAGCAGTTCTTC.

This clone was counted a single time. The chain uses TRBV19 and TRBJ2-2; TRBD2 aligns across 7 bases. Germline assignment: CDR1 LNHDA and CDR2 SQIVND (reference sequence). The CDR3 covers 15 residues. After removal of 4 bases from V and 4 bases from J, the junction contained 6 bases not matched to a gene. DNA of the CDR3: TGTGCCAGTAGTAACCCGGGACTATTCACCGGGGAGCTGTTTTTT. Translated: CASSNPGLFTGELFF.

This clone was counted a single time. The chain links TRBV28 to TRBJ2-3; D possibly uses TRBD1 or TRBD2 (5 bases each). The CDR3 extends over 16 amino acids. V was pared by 6 bases and J by 3 bases, with 19 bases between. Germline V gene sequence: CDR1 MDHEN, CDR2 SYDVKM. CDR3 coding DNA: TGTGCCAGCAGCGTGATTGGGACGGGGAAAACAGATACGCAGTATTTT. Translated, it gives CASSVIGTGKTDTQYF.

CDR3 DNA: TGTGCCAGCAGCAACCCCGGACTAGCGGGGGGGAGCTCCTACAATGAGCAGTTCTTC. This codes for CASSNPGLAGGSSYNEQFF. The gene calls are TRBV7-3 and TRBJ2-1; 15 bases fit TRBD2. CDR1 is SGHTA, CDR2 FQGTGA, per germline. V gave up 5 bases and J gave up 0 bases; unmatched junction bases: 8. The CDR3 is 19 residues long.

In the case of this clone: Relative to the germline gene, one junction end is altered; a read error may explain this. The rearrangement joins TRBV28 to TRBJ2-7; no clear D gene. Germline V CDR1 and CDR2: MDHEN, SYDVKM. CDR3 length: 14 residues. The CDR3 nucleotides are TGTGCCGGCAGTTTATTGTCGCAGAACTACGAGCAGTACTTC. This sequence encodes CAGSLLSQNYEQYF.

This chain uses TRBV27 with TRBJ2-1; D is undetermined. Germline CDR1 and CDR2: MNHEY and SMNVEV (reference sequence). This CDR3 is 14 amino acids long. With 2 bases removed from V and 8 bases from J, the gap between germline ends came to 13 bases. The CDR3 spells CASSLRPAYDEQFF. In DNA, the CDR3 is TGTGCCAGCAGTTTAAGGCCTGCATATGATGAGCAGTTCTTC.

V gene TRBV19 combines with J gene TRBJ2-5, with 8 bases matching TRBD1. After removal of 1 base from V and 3 bases from J, the junction contained 7 bases not matched to a gene. Germline V gene lookup returns CDR1 LNHDA and CDR2 SQIVND (reference sequence). CDR3 length equals 16 residues. CDR3 residues: CASSIGAGGRKETQYF. The CDR3 nucleotides read TGTGCCAGTAGTATAGGTGCAGGGGGCAGGAAAGAGACCCAGTACTTC.

V and J are TRBV6-6 and TRBJ1-4; tentative D call: TRBD1 (5 bases). Per the germline V gene, CDR1 is MNHNY and CDR2 is SVGAGI (reference sequence). This CDR3 spans 14 amino acids. With 5 bases removed from V and 5 bases from J, the gap between germline ends came to 12 bases. CDR3: CASSTGTANEKLFF. The CDR3 nucleotides are TGTGCCAGCAGTACGGGGACTGCCAATGAAAAACTGTTTTTT.

V gene TRBV4-2 combines with J gene TRBJ2-2; tentatively, D is TRBD2 (5 bases). The CDR3 extends over 13 amino acids. Germline CDR1 reads LGHNA; CDR2 reads YNFKEQ. With 4 bases removed from V and 9 bases from J, the gap between germline ends came to 12 bases. The CDR3 protein is CASSPRERWELFF. Written as DNA, the CDR3 is TGTGCCAGCAGCCCAAGGGAGCGTTGGGAGCTGTTTTTT.

The genes are TRBV25-1 and TRBJ1-4, with TRBD1 as a possible D gene (5 bases). CDR1 and CDR2 from the germline V gene are MGHDK and SYGVNS. The CDR3 has 15 amino acids. V dropped 4 bases and J dropped 4 bases, with 13 bases sitting between them. The CDR3 here is CASSGGRGFNEKLFF. The CDR3 nucleotides read TGTGCCAGCAGTGGGGGAAGGGGATTTAATGAAAAACTGTTTTTT.

The chain uses TRBV9 and TRBJ2-3; 8 positions agree with TRBD1. The trim removed 3 bases at V and 4 bases at J, leaving 7 bases unmatched. Germline CDR1 and CDR2: SGDLS and YYNGEE. The CDR3 is 15 amino acids. The CDR3 region is CASSEGTGDPDTQYF. The CDR3 coding sequence is TGTGCCAGCAGCGAGGGGACAGGAGACCCAGATACGCAGTATTTT.

This chain connects TRBV29-1 to TRBJ2-1, with D perhaps matching TRBD2 (5 bases). The CDR3 totals 15 residues. V was clipped by 2 bases and J by 8 bases, with 19 bases between them. CDR1 and CDR2 (germline): SQVTM, ANQGSEA. The CDR3 reads CSVESKRASSHEQFF. The CDR3 DNA follows: TGCAGCGTTGAATCGAAGAGGGCAAGTTCCCATGAGCAGTTCTTC.

The gene calls are TRBV5-1 and TRBJ1-1, with 9 bases that match TRBD1. J was trimmed by 0 bases and V by 2 bases; bases with no gene match: 5. The CDR3 has 16 residues. Per germline, CDR1 SGHRS and CDR2 YFSETQ. The CDR3 is CASSLQGATMNTEAFF. The CDR3 DNA reads as TGCGCCAGCAGCTTACAGGGGGCGACCATGAACACTGAAGCTTTCTTT.

The chain uses TRBV25-1 and TRBJ2-7; D perhaps matches TRBD2 (6 bases). The V gene lost 5 bases and the J gene lost 1 base, with 12 bases spanning the gap. The CDR3 runs to 14 residues. Germline CDR1 and CDR2: MGHDK and SYGVNS. The CDR3 DNA follows: TGTGCCAGCAGTCACTTGGGGGGTTCCTACGAGCAGTACTTC. Translating it yields CASSHLGGSYEQYF.

This clone has just a few counts. J is TRBJ1-5 and V is TRBV3-1 (or the pseudogene TRBV3-2); TRBD1 agrees at 8 bases. This CDR3 contains 16 residues. Germline loops: CDR1 LGHDT, CDR2 YNNKEL (reference sequence). J lost 2 bases, V lost 3 bases, and 6 bases had no gene match. CDR3 nucleotide sequence: TGTGCCAGCAGCCACGGACAGGGAGTTCGCAATCAGCCCCAGCATTTT. The encoded protein is CASSHGQGVRNQPQHF.

The chain employs TRBV7-2 and TRBJ1-4; 9 positions agree with TRBD1. The ends lost 1 base at V and 7 bases at J; junction bases unmatched: 4. The CDR3 consists of 15 residues. In germline, CDR1 is SGHTA, CDR2 FQGNSA. The CDR3 DNA follows: TGTGCCAGCAGCTTAGAAGGGACAGGGACTGAAAAACTGTTTTTT. Its translation: CASSLEGTGTEKLFF.

The chain employs TRBV7-3 and TRBJ2-7; TRBD1 aligns across 7 bases. The CDR3 runs to 15 residues. The germline V gene encodes CDR1 SGHTA and CDR2 FQGTGA. Trimming removed 4 bases from V and 1 base from J; junction bases left unmatched: 7. The CDR3 nucleotides read TGTGCCAGCAGCTCTACCCCGGGACAGTCCTACGAGCAGTACTTC. This sequence encodes CASSSTPGQSYEQYF. Full variable domain (rest looked up from reference TRBV7-3 and TRBJ2-7): GAGVSQTPSNKVTEKGKYVELRCDPISGHTALYWYRQSLGQGPEFLIYFQGTGAADDSGLPNDRFFAVRPEGSVSTLKIQRTERGDSAVYLCASSSTPGQSYEQYFGPGTRLTVT.

With regard to this clone: In the same sample, other DNA sequences code for this CDR3. This chain links TRBV5-1 with TRBJ1-1; D gene unclear. Germline V gives CDR1 SGHRS, CDR2 YFSETQ. The germline V and J ends were trimmed by 2 bases and 0 bases, with 8 bases remaining between them. The CDR3 is 14 residues long. CDR3 coding DNA: TGCGCCAGCAGCTTCGCCGGGATGAACACTGAAGCTTTCTTT. Amino acids: CASSFAGMNTEAFF.

This clone was detected only once. This rearrangement joins TRBV3-1 (or the pseudogene TRBV3-2) to TRBJ1-1, with no clear D. Trimming took off 2 bases at V and 0 bases at J, with 7 bases between the two ends. CDR3 length: 14 amino acids. Per the germline V gene, CDR1 is LGHDT and CDR2 is YNNKEL (reference sequence). In DNA form, the CDR3 reads TGTGCCAGCAGCCAACAGTACATGAACACTGAAGCTTTCTTT. Its translation: CASSQQYMNTEAFF.

The chain combines TRBV28 with TRBJ2-1; 7 bases fit TRBD1. Per the germline V gene, CDR1 is MDHEN and CDR2 is SYDVKM. The CDR3 is made up of 13 amino acids. J lost 2 bases, V lost 9 bases, and 4 bases had no gene match. CDR3 sequence (DNA): TGTGCCAGTAAGACAGGGCCCTACAATGAGCAGTTCTTC. It encodes CASKTGPYNEQFF.

V and J are TRBV6-5 and TRBJ2-3; TRBD1 aligns across 7 bases. The CDR3 has 13 amino acids. With V trimmed by 8 bases and J by 7 bases, 9 bases remained unmatched. CDR1 is MNHEY and CDR2 is SVGAGI in the germline V gene. The CDR3 protein is CASVLGQVNTQYF. For the CDR3, the DNA is TGTGCCAGCGTTTTAGGACAGGTTAATACGCAGTATTTT.

V usage is TRBV14 and J usage is TRBJ1-3; D is unclear. The CDR3 is 13 amino acids. The V gene lost 1 base and the J gene lost 0 bases, with 1 base spanning the gap. Germline loops: CDR1 SGHDN, CDR2 FVKESK. The CDR3 DNA is TGTGCCAGCAGCCAAGCCTCTGGAAACACCATATATTTT. Translation: CASSQASGNTIYF. Combining the CDR3 with reference TRBV14 and TRBJ1-3 gives the whole variable domain EAGVTQFPSHSVIEKGQTVTLRCDPISGHDNLYWYRRVMGKEIKFLLHFVKESKQDESGMPNNRFLAERTGGTYSTLKVQPAELEDSGVYFCASSQASGNTIYFGEGSWLTVV.